Presented here are 13 T cell receptor beta chains from one specimen sequenced in a study of blood T cell repertoires in COVID-19. Method: immunoSEQ multiplex PCR; TCRdb's copy keeps in-frame clones and lacks some. The profile covers 35,000 to 50,000 clones, with approximately 93% appearing a single time and 2% to 2.5% taken by the ten largest. Sequences were obtained from peripheral blood. The source of these receptors is a man aged 45 to 65 with active COVID-19.

The chain couples TRBV2 to TRBJ2-2; 9 nucleotides match TRBD1. The length of the CDR3 is 15 residues. With 4 bases clipped from V and 5 bases from J, the junction kept 5 bases outside the gene matches. Germline CDR1 is SNHLY and CDR2 is FYNNEI. The CDR3 DNA reads as TGTGCCAGCAGTGTACAGGGGGCGAGAACCGGGGAGCTGTTTTTT. Translating gives CASSVQGARTGELFF.

The chain combines TRBV30 with TRBJ1-6; possible D gene TRBD1, 6 bases. V shed 2 bases and J shed 9 bases, with 14 bases lying between them. The CDR3 is 14 amino acids. The germline V gene has CDR1 GTSNPN and CDR2 SVGIG (reference sequence). The CDR3 protein is CAWSWQADSSPLHF. CDR3 sequence (DNA): TGTGCCTGGAGTTGGCAGGCGGACAGTTCACCCCTCCACTTT.

The V call is TRBV30, the J call TRBJ1-1; TRBD1 is a possible D gene (6 bases). The germline V gene encodes CDR1 GTSNPN and CDR2 SVGIG (reference sequence). The CDR3 runs 13 residues. With 2 bases removed from V and 1 base from J, the gap between germline ends came to 8 bases. DNA of the CDR3: TGTGCCTGGAGTTCGACAGGGAACACTGAAGCTTTCTTT. Translating gives CAWSSTGNTEAFF. Drawing the rest from reference TRBV30 and TRBJ1-1, the complete variable domain is SQTIHQWPATLVQPVGSPLSLECTVEGTSNPNLYWYRQAAGRGLQLLFYSVGIGQISSEVPQNLSASRPQDRQFILSSKKLLLSDSGFYLCAWSSTGNTEAFFGQGTRLTVV.

The V call is TRBV7-3, the J call TRBJ2-1; perhaps TRBD2 as D (5 bases). Germline CDR1 reads SGHTA; CDR2 reads FQGTGA. The CDR3 is 16 amino acids. Trimming stripped 5 bases from V and 0 bases from J, with 14 bases between. CDR3 loop: CASSAMSGSSYNEQFF. CDR3 sequence (DNA): TGTGCCAGCAGCGCCATGAGCGGAAGCTCCTACAATGAGCAGTTCTTC.

This sequence joins TRBV5-4 and TRBJ2-2; 14 bases map to TRBD2. The CDR3 has 16 amino acids. Germline CDR1 reads SGHNT; CDR2 reads YYREEE (reference sequence). With V trimmed by 7 bases and J by 4 bases, 6 bases remained unmatched. The CDR3 loop is CASSSGTSGSTGELFF. DNA of the CDR3: TGTGCCAGCTCCTCCGGGACTAGCGGGAGCACCGGGGAGCTGTTTTTT.

The chain uses TRBV10-2 and TRBJ1-1; 10 nucleotides line up with TRBD1. J gave up 6 bases and V 6 bases, and 4 bases lay outside the gene matches. The CDR3 loop spans 13 amino acids. CDR1 WSHSY and CDR2 SAAADI come from the germline V gene. The chain's CDR3 is CASSRDRGPEAFF. The CDR3 nucleotides are TGCGCCAGCAGCCGGGACAGGGGACCTGAAGCTTTCTTT.

This clone was observed a single time. The V and J genes are TRBV30 and TRBJ2-7; D remains ambiguous. V lost 1 base to trimming and J lost 3 bases, with 7 bases between them. There are 12 residues in the CDR3. Germline CDR1 GTSNPN, CDR2 SVGIG (reference sequence). This chain's CDR3 is CAWSATFYEQYF. The CDR3, as DNA: TGTGCCTGGAGTGCGACATTCTACGAGCAGTACTTC.

This clone was seen a handful of times. The CDR3 coding sequence is TGTGCCAGCTCACCAGCAGAAGAGACCCAGTACTTC. Its protein product is CASSPAEETQYF. V usage is TRBV18 and J usage is TRBJ2-5; D is unresolved. This CDR3 comprises 12 residues. The V end was cut by 2 bases, the J end by 3 bases, with 4 bases between. Germline loops: CDR1 KGHSH, CDR2 LQKENI.

This rearrangement joins TRBV18 to TRBJ1-1; no clear D gene. Trimming shortened V by 3 bases and J by 1 base, and 6 bases separated the two germline ends. The CDR3 consists of 13 residues. Germline CDR1 KGHSH, CDR2 LQKENI. The CDR3 DNA is TGTGCCAGCTCACCCAGACAGAACACTGAAGCTTTCTTT. Amino acid sequence: CASSPRQNTEAFF. Together with reference TRBV18 and TRBJ1-1, the CDR3 gives the full variable domain: NAGVMQNPRHLVRRRGQEARLRCSPMKGHSHVYWYRQLPEEGLKFMVYLQKENIIDESGMPKERFSAEFPKEGPSILRIQQVVRGDSAAYFCASSPRQNTEAFFGQGTRLTVV.

This clone was seen only once. The chain joins TRBV7-8 to TRBJ2-4; D remains ambiguous. Trimming pared 5 bases from V and 5 bases from J, leaving 10 bases between. Germline lookup yields CDR1 SGHVS and CDR2 FQNEAQ. The CDR3 sequence is 13 residues long. CDR3 nucleotide sequence: TGTGCCAGCAGCCCTAGGTTCCAAAACATTCAGTACTTC. This translates into CASSPRFQNIQYF.

The J gene is TRBJ1-5, the V gene TRBV6-5, with unresolved D. This CDR3 has 15 residues. V was trimmed by 3 bases and J by 0 bases, leaving 9 bases between them. Germline V CDR1 and CDR2: MNHEY, SVGAGI. The CDR3 sequence: CASSYGGNSNQPQHF. The DNA for the CDR3 is TGTGCCAGCAGTTATGGCGGAAATAGCAATCAGCCCCAGCATTTT.

This chain joins TRBV19 and TRBJ2-7; the match to TRBD1 covers 9 bases. V lost 7 bases, J lost 1 base, and 8 bases stayed unmatched. CDR3 size: 15 residues. Germline V gene sequence: CDR1 LNHDA, CDR2 SQIVND (reference sequence). The CDR3 here is CASTKGGTGSYEQYF. As DNA, the CDR3 is TGTGCCAGTACCAAGGGAGGGACAGGGTCCTACGAGCAGTACTTC.

This clone was detected once. The chain is built from TRBV27 and TRBJ2-7; 7 bases line up with TRBD2. This CDR3 is 15 amino acids long. V lost 6 bases to trimming and J lost 3 bases; unmatched junction nucleotides: 11. CDR1 and CDR2 from the germline V gene are MNHEY and SMNVEV (reference sequence). The CDR3 reads CASSLSTGRFYEQYF. CDR3 nucleotide sequence: TGTGCCAGCAGCCTCTCAACCGGGAGGTTCTACGAGCAGTACTTC.